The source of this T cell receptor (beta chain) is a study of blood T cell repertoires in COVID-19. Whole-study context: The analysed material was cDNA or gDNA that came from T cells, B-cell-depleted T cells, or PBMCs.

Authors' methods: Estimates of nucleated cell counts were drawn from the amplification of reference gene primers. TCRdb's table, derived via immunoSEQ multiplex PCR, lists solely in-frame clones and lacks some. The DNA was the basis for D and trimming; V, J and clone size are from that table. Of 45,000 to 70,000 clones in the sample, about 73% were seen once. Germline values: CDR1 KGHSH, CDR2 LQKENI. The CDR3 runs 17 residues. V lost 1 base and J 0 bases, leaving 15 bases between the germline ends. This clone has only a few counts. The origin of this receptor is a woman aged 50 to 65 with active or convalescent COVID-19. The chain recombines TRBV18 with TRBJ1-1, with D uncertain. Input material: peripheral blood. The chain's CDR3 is CASSPLLNTDMNTEAFF. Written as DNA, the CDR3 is TGTGCCAGCTCACCACTTCTTAATACAGATATGAACACTGAAGCTTTCTTT.